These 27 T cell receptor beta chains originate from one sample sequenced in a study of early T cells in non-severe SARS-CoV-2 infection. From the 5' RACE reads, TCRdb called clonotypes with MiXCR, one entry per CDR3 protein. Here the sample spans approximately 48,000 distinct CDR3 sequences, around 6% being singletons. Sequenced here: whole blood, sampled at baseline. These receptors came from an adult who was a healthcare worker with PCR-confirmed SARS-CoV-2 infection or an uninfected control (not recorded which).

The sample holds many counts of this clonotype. As DNA, the CDR3 is TGTGCCAGCAGCCAAATACAGGGGATTAACGAAAAACTGTTTTTT. This sequence encodes CASSQIQGINEKLFF. The chain employs TRBV14 and TRBJ1-4; 7 nucleotides agree with TRBD1. V dropped 2 bases and J dropped 8; count of bases not matched to a gene: 8. The germline V gene has CDR1 SGHDN and CDR2 FVKESK. The CDR3 contains 15 residues.

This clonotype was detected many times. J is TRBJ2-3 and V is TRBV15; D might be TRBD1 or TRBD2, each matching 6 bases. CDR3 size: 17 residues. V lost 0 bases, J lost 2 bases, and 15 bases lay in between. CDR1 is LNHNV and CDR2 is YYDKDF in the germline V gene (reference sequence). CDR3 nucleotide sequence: TGTGCCACCAGCAGAGATGGGGTAGGGGGGCTCACAGATACGCAGTATTTT. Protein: CATSRDGVGGLTDTQYF.

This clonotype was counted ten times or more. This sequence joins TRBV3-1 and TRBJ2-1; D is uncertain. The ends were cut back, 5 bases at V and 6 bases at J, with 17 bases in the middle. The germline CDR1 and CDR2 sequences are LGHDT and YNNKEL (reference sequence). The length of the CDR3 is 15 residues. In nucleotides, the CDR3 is TGTGCCAGCAGCTACACGGACCGGGTCCCCAATGAGCAGTTCTTC. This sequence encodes CASSYTDRVPNEQFF.

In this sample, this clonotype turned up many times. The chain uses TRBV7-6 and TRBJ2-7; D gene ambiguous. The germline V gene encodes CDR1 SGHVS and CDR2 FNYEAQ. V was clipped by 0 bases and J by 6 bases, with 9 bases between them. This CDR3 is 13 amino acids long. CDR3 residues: CASSLARKGEQYF. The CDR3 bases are TGTGCCAGCAGCTTAGCCAGAAAAGGCGAGCAGTACTTC.

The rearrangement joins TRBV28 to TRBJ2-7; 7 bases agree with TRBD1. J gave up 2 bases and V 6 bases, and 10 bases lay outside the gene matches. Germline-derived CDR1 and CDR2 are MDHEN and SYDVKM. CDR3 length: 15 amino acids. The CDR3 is CASSPGWTGTYEQYF. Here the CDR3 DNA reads TGTGCCAGCAGCCCAGGGTGGACAGGAACCTACGAGCAGTACTTC.

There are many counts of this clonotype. The CDR3 nucleotides read TGTGCCAGCAGTGCTGGAGGGACTGGACAGCCCCAGCATTTT. The encoded protein is CASSAGGTGQPQHF. This chain connects TRBV6-1 to TRBJ1-5; a possible D gene is TRBD1 (5 bases). The ends were cut back, 4 bases at V and 7 bases at J, with 14 bases in the middle. CDR3 length: 14 residues. Germline V gene lookup returns CDR1 MNHNS and CDR2 SASEGT.

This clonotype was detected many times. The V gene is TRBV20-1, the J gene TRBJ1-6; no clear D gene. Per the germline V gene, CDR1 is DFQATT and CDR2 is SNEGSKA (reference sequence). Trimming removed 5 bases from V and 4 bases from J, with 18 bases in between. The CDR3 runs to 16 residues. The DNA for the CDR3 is TGCAGTGCTTCCCACGGACCGCCGACTTATAATTCACCCCTCCACTTT. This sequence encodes CSASHGPPTYNSPLHF.

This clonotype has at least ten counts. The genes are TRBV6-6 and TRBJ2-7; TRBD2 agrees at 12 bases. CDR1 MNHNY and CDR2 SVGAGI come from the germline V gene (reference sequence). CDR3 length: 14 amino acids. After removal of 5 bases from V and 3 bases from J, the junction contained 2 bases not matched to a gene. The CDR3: CASSQTSGGYEQYF. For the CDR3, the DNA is TGTGCCAGCAGTCAGACTAGCGGGGGCTACGAGCAGTACTTC.

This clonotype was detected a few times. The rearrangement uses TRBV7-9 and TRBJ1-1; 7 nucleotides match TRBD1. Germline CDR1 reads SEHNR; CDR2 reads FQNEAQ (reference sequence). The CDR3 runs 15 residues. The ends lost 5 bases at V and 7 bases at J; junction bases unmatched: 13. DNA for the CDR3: TGTGCCAGCAGCGATGAGGGACAGTACGGCATTGAAGCTTTCTTT. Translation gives CASSDEGQYGIEAFF.

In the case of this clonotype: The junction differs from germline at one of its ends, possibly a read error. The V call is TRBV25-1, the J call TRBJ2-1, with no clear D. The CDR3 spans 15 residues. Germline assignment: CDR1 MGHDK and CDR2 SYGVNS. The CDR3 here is CASSELVSARSEQFF. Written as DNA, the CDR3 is TGTGCCAGCAGCGAATTGGTGTCGGCCCGGAGTGAGCAGTTCTTC.

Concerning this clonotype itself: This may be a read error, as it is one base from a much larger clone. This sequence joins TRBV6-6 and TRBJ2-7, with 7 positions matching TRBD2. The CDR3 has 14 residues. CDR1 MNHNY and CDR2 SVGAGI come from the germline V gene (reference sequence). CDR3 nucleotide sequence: TGTCCCAGCACCTCGGGGAGGGGTTCCTACGAGCAGTACTTC. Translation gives CPSTSGRGSYEQYF.

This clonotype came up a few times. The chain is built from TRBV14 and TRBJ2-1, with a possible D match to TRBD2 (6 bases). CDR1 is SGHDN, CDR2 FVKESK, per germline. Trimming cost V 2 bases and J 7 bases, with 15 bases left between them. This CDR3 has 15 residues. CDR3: CASSQRTTAGNEQFF. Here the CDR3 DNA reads TGTGCCAGCAGCCAAAGGACAACCGCGGGGAATGAGCAGTTCTTC. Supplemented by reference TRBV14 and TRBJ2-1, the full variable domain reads EAGVTQFPSHSVIEKGQTVTLRCDPISGHDNLYWYRRVMGKEIKFLLHFVKESKQDESGMPNNRFLAERTGGTYSTLKVQPAELEDSGVYFCASSQRTTAGNEQFFGPGTRLTVL.

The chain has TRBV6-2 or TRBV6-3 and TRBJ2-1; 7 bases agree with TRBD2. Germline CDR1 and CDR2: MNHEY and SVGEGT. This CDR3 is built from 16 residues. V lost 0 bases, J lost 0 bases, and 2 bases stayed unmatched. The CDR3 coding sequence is TGTGCCAGCAGTTACTCGAGCGGGGTCTCCTACAATGAGCAGTTCTTC. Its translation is CASSYSSGVSYNEQFF.

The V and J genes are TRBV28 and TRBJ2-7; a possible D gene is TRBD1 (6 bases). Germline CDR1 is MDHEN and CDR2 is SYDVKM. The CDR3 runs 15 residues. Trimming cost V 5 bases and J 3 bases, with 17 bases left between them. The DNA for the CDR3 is TGTGCCAGCAGTGACACCGGGACATCGGTCTACGAGCAGTACTTC. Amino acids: CASSDTGTSVYEQYF.

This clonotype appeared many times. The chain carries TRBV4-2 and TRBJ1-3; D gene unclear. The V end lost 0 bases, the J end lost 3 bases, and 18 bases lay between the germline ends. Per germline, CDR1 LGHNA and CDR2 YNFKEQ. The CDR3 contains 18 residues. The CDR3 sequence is CASSQESLLRGFGNTIYF. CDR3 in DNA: TGTGCCAGCAGCCAAGAGAGTCTTCTCCGGGGATTTGGAAACACCATATATTTT.

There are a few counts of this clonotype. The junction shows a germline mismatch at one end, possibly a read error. CDR3 in amino acids: CASSPSRYNEQFF. CDR3 DNA sequence: TGTGCTAGCAGCCCGAGCCGTTACAATGAGCAGTTCTTC. This chain connects TRBV7-7 to TRBJ2-1; D gene unclear. The CDR3 is 13 amino acids. Germline CDR1 reads SSHAT; CDR2 reads FNYEAQ (reference sequence).

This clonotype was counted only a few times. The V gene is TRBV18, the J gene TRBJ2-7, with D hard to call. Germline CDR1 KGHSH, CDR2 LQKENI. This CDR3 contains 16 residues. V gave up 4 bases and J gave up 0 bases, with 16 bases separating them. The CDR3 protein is CASSLLASQDSYEQYF. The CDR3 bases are TGTGCCAGCTCACTACTCGCGTCCCAAGACTCCTACGAGCAGTACTTC.

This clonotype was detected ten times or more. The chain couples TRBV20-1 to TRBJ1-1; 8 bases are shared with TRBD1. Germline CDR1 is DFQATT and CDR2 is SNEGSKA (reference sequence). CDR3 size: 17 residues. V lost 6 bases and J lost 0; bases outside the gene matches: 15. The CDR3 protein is CSAPRGRGQGLNTEAFF. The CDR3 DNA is TGCAGTGCACCCCGGGGCAGGGGGCAAGGATTGAACACTGAAGCTTTCTTT.

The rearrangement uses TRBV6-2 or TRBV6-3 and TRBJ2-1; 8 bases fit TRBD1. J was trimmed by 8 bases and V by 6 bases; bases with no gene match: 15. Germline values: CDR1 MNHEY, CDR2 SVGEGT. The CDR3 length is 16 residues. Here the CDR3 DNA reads TGTGCCAGCAGGCCCCTGGGACAGGCGTCTGATTATGAGCAGTTCTTC. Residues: CASRPLGQASDYEQFF.

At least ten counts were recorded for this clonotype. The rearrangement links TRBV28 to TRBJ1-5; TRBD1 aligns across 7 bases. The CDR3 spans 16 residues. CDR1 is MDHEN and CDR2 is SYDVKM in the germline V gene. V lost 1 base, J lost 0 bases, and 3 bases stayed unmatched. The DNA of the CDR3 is TGTGCCAGCAGTTTATTACAGGGGTCTAGCAATCAGCCCCAGCATTTT. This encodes CASSLLQGSSNQPQHF.

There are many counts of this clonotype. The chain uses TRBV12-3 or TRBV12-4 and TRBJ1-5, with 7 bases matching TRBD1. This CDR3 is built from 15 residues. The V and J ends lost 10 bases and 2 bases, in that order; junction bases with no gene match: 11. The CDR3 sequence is CATTHGQGGNQPQHF. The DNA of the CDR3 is TGTGCCACCACTCATGGGCAGGGGGGCAATCAGCCCCAGCATTTT.

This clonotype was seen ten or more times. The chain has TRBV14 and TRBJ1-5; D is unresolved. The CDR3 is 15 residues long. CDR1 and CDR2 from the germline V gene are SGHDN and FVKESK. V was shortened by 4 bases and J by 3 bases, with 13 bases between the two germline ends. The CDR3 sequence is CASSPVTLHNQPQHF. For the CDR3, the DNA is TGTGCCAGCAGCCCGGTCACCCTCCACAATCAGCCCCAGCATTTT.

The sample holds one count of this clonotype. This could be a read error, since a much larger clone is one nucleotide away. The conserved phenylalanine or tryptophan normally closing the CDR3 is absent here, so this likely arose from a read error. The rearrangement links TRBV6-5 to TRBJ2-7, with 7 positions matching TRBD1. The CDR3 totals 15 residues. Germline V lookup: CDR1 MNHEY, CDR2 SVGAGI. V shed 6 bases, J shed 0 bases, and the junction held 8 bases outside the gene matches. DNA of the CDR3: TGTGCCAGCAGACCTGCGACAGGGAGCTCCTACGAGCAGTACTCC. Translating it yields CASRPATGSSYEQYS.

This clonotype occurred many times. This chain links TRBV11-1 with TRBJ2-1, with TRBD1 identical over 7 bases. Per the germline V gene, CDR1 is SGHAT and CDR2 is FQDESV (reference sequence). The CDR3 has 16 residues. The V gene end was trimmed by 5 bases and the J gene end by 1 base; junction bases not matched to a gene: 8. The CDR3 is CASSPWTGDSYNEQFF. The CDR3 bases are TGTGCCAGCAGCCCCTGGACAGGTGATTCCTACAATGAGCAGTTCTTC.

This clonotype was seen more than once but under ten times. The chain's CDR3 is CASSETSGGPYEQYF. The CDR3 region has the DNA TGTGCCAGCAGTGAGACTAGCGGGGGGCCCTACGAGCAGTACTTC. The V gene is TRBV6-5, the J gene TRBJ2-7; 13 bases agree with TRBD2. The CDR3 has 15 residues. V dropped 5 bases and J dropped 2; count of bases not matched to a gene: 3. The germline V gene has CDR1 MNHEY and CDR2 SVGAGI.

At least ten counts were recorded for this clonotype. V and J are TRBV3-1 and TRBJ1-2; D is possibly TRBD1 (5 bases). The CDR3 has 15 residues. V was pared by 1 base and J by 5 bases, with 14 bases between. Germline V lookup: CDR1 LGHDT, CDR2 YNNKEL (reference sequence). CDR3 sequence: CASSQGDGGRYGYTF. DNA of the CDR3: TGTGCCAGCAGCCAAGGAGATGGGGGAAGGTATGGCTACACCTTC.

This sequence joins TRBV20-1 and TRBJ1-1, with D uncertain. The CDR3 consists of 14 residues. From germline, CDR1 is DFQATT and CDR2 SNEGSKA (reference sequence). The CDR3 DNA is TGCAGCGCAGTGTGGATAAGAACAAACACTGAAGCTTTCTTT. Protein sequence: CSAVWIRTNTEAFF.